This TCR beta chain was retrieved from a study of T cells after yellow fever vaccination. One entry per CDR3 protein, called by TCRdb with MiXCR from the 5' RACE reads. Among 300,000 to 350,000 distinct CDR3 sequences listed, 3.5% to 4.5% were seen once. This clonotype turned up a few times. Trimming left V 3 bases short and J 0 bases short, with 9 bases between. CDR3 length equals 16 residues. CDR1 MNHNY and CDR2 SVGAGI come from the germline V gene (reference sequence). This TCR was sampled from a man between 18 and 35 years old who received the YFV17D yellow fever vaccine. The sequencing used PBMCs, collected 15 days after the yellow fever booster vaccination. This sequence joins TRBV6-6 and TRBJ1-6, with D unresolved. CDR3 DNA: TGTGCCAGCAGTTATTCAGCCAGCTCCTATAATTCACCCCTCCACTTT. Amino acids: CASSYSASSYNSPLHF.